This T cell receptor beta chain was sequenced in a study of blood T cell repertoires in COVID-19. In the study overall: COVID-19 samples from acute and convalescent phases originated in the United States, Italy and Spain.

This clone was counted once. Germline V gives CDR1 MDHEN, CDR2 SYDVKM. V gave up 2 bases and J gave up 5 bases; unmatched junction bases: 11. The CDR3 totals 17 residues. In the original workflow: Nucleated cell counts were estimated from reference gene primer amplification. Sequenced by immunoSEQ multiplex PCR; TCRdb stores in-frame clones only, minus some. V, J and clone size were drawn from that table, and D and trimming were deduced from the DNA. The data show approximately 190,000 clones, 82% seen once. The V gene is TRBV28, the J gene TRBJ2-5; the match to TRBD1 covers 10 bases. This TCR was recovered from a woman in her sixties with COVID-19, enrolled during active disease. What was sequenced was peripheral blood. CDR3 region: CASSLRKPGQGMETQYF. The CDR3, as DNA: TGTGCCAGCAGTTTACGCAAACCGGGACAGGGGATGGAGACCCAGTACTTC.